The 7 T cell receptor beta chains given below trace back to one sample, sequenced in a study of cytomegalovirus exposure and HLA in healthy donors. The PCR had 60 Vbeta and 13 Jbeta primers. This table comes from immunoSEQ multiplex PCR, and its TCRdb copy is limited to in-frame clones, with some not included. The top ten clones hold about 6.4% of a sample with some 150,000 clones, approximately 82% of them seen once. Sequenced sample: PBMCs. The receptors originated from a woman between 50 and 59 years old in good health and CMV-seropositive.

The chain is built from TRBV5-1 and TRBJ2-1; D perhaps matches TRBD1 (5 bases). Deletions cut 7 bases from V and 4 bases from J, with 18 bases between. Germline values: CDR1 SGHRS, CDR2 YFSETQ. The CDR3 has 15 amino acids. CDR3 nucleotide sequence: TGCGCCAGCTCACCCACAGGTGAGGCTTACAATGAGCAGTTCTTC. Protein: CASSPTGEAYNEQFF. Variable domain in full (rest from reference TRBV5-1 and TRBJ2-1): KAGVTQTPRYLIKTRGQQVTLSCSPISGHRSVSWYQQTPGQGLQFLFEYFSETQRNKGNFPGRFSGRQFSNSRSEMNVSTLELGDSALYLCASSPTGEAYNEQFFGPGTRLTVL.

The chain combines TRBV7-8 with TRBJ2-3; TRBD1 agrees at 9 bases. Germline V CDR1 and CDR2: SGHVS, FQNEAQ. The CDR3 is 15 residues long. The V and J ends lost 5 bases and 5 bases, in that order; junction bases with no gene match: 8. In DNA, the CDR3 is TGTGCCAGCAGCAAACAGGGGGCGCGGGGAGATACGCAGTATTTT. It translates to CASSKQGARGDTQYF.

The genes are TRBV7-2 and TRBJ2-7; weak D call: TRBD1 (5 bases). The CDR3 contains 15 residues. Germline V CDR1 and CDR2: SGHTA, FQGNSA. The V and J ends lost 0 bases and 0 bases respectively, with 9 bases between them. The CDR3 loop reads CASSLAGAPSYEQYF. In DNA form, the CDR3 reads TGTGCCAGCAGCTTAGCAGGGGCCCCCTCCTACGAGCAGTACTTC.

The genes are TRBV6-6 and TRBJ2-2; D may be TRBD1 (5 bases). V was trimmed by 5 bases and J by 5 bases, leaving 9 bases between them. The germline gives CDR1 MNHNY, CDR2 SVGAGI (reference sequence). CDR3 size: 13 residues. The CDR3 sequence: CASSARGTGELFF. In DNA, the CDR3 is TGTGCCAGCAGTGCTAGGGGAACCGGGGAGCTGTTTTTT.

The V and J genes are TRBV1 and TRBJ1-6; TRBD1 reflects the table's D call only, with no check against the DNA. TRBV1 is given as a pseudogene. The CDR3 runs 15 residues. The CDR3 region is CTSSPSGTGNSPLHF. The CDR3 DNA follows: TGCACCAGCAGCCCCTCCGGGACAGGGAATTCACCCCTCCACTTT.

V usage is TRBV2 and J usage is TRBJ2-2; D is uncertain. Germline V gene lookup returns CDR1 SNHLY and CDR2 FYNNEI. Deletions cut 2 bases from V and 6 bases from J, with 13 bases between. This CDR3 region has 15 residues. In DNA form, the CDR3 reads TGTGCCAGCAGTGAATACCCCCTGGCGGCCGGGGAGCTGTTTTTT. It encodes CASSEYPLAAGELFF.

The chain carries TRBV30 and TRBJ2-1; TRBD2 might be the D (6 bases). Trimming removed 3 bases from V and 15 bases from J, with 24 bases in between. The CDR3 extends over 14 amino acids. Germline V gives CDR1 GTSNPN, CDR2 SVGIG (reference sequence). CDR3 coding DNA: TGTGCCTGGAGCCAGCCGGGAGCTCTATGGTCTTCGTTCTTC. It is translated as CAWSQPGALWSSFF.